The 30 T cell receptor beta chains presented below share a single source sample, sequenced in a study of cytomegalovirus exposure and HLA in healthy donors (dated by TCRdb to between 2016 and 2019). Library generation was performed with the immunoSEQ multiplex PCR assay. For the multiplex PCR, a mixture combining 60 forward primers for TCR Vbeta segments and 13 reverse primers for TCR Jbeta segments was used. TCRdb carries this immuneACCESS record with in-frame sequences only. Its versions omit some clonotypes, under half of them owing to an unresolved V gene in the studies checked, with the rest unexplained. The table for this sample lists 150,000 to 200,000 clones; 68% of them were counted only once. The leading ten clones occupy more than 9% of the sample. Input material: PBMCs. The receptors stem from a man aged 30 to 39 in good health and CMV-seropositive.

The CDR3: CASSLRDTSGNTIYF. For the CDR3, the DNA is TGTGCCAGCAGTCTCCGGGACACCTCTGGAAACACCATATATTTT. The chain recombines TRBV6-5 with TRBJ1-3; TRBD1 might be the D (6 bases). V was cut by 5 bases and J by 0 bases, with 11 bases left in between. The CDR3 loop spans 15 amino acids. Per germline, CDR1 MNHEY and CDR2 SVGAGI.

V usage is TRBV5-1 and J usage is TRBJ2-3; D may be TRBD2 (5 bases). Trimming left V 5 bases short and J 1 base short, with 14 bases between. The CDR3 extends over 15 amino acids. Germline CDR1 and CDR2: SGHRS and YFSETQ. DNA of the CDR3: TGCGCCAGCAGTCCGGGAAACTATGGCACAGATACGCAGTATTTT. The encoded protein is CASSPGNYGTDTQYF.

This chain connects TRBV28 to TRBJ2-1; 7 bases map to TRBD2. Germline V gene sequence: CDR1 MDHEN, CDR2 SYDVKM. Germline trimming cut 8 bases from V and 0 bases from J; bases unmatched to any gene: 13. The CDR3 contains 17 residues. The CDR3 here is CASAGGGFQASYNEQFF. The CDR3 region has the DNA TGTGCCAGCGCTGGGGGGGGATTCCAGGCCTCCTACAATGAGCAGTTCTTC.

The chain carries TRBV7-9 and TRBJ2-1, with a weak D call TRBD1 (6 bases). The germline V and J ends were trimmed by 3 bases and 5 bases, with 14 bases remaining between them. Germline lookup yields CDR1 SEHNR and CDR2 FQNEAQ (reference sequence). The CDR3 is made up of 15 amino acids. The CDR3: CASSFPQGIHNEQFF. Here the CDR3 DNA reads TGTGCCAGCAGCTTCCCACAGGGAATCCACAATGAGCAGTTCTTC.

This clone was observed once. The gene calls are TRBV6-5 and TRBJ2-3; 11 bases line up with TRBD2. The CDR3 covers 15 residues. With 7 bases clipped from V and 5 bases from J, the junction kept 8 bases outside the gene matches. CDR1 MNHEY and CDR2 SVGAGI come from the germline V gene. The CDR3 protein is CASKRLAGLGDTQYF. DNA for the CDR3: TGTGCCAGCAAACGACTAGCGGGATTAGGAGATACGCAGTATTTT.

The chain carries TRBV7-6 and TRBJ2-3; TRBD1 matches 7 bases. The CDR3 runs 15 residues. J was trimmed by 2 bases and V by 5 bases; bases with no gene match: 7. Germline V CDR1 and CDR2: SGHVS, FNYEAQ. CDR3 in amino acids: CASSPFGTDTDTQYF. CDR3 coding DNA: TGTGCCAGCAGCCCCTTTGGGACAGACACAGATACGCAGTATTTT.

This chain joins TRBV6-5 and TRBJ1-1; no clear D. Trimming shortened V by 4 bases and J by 0 bases, and 6 bases separated the two germline ends. This CDR3 contains 13 residues. CDR1 is MNHEY and CDR2 is SVGAGI in the germline V gene. CDR3 residues: CASSSTVNTEAFF. CDR3 nucleotide sequence: TGTGCCAGCAGTTCAACAGTGAACACTGAAGCTTTCTTT.

The chain is built from TRBV11-2 and TRBJ2-7; 8 bases line up with TRBD1. Germline V gives CDR1 SGHAT, CDR2 FQNNGV. The V and J ends lost 5 bases and 7 bases, in that order; junction bases with no gene match: 10. This CDR3 region has 14 residues. The CDR3, as DNA: TGTGCCAGCAGCCCAGCGGACAGGGTCGTGGAGCAGTACTTC. It specifies CASSPADRVVEQYF.

The V call is TRBV14, the J call TRBJ2-7, with 9 bases aligning to TRBD2. Unmatched junction bases numbered 4, after V lost 1 base and J lost 3 bases. CDR3 length: 15 residues. Germline values: CDR1 SGHDN, CDR2 FVKESK. The CDR3 is CASSQVTSGFYEQYF. The CDR3, as DNA: TGTGCCAGCAGCCAAGTTACTAGCGGGTTCTACGAGCAGTACTTC.

The rearrangement links TRBV19 to TRBJ2-3; weak D call: TRBD1 (6 bases). CDR1 and CDR2 (germline): LNHDA, SQIVND (reference sequence). There are 14 residues in the CDR3. V lost 9 bases and J 1 base, leaving 14 bases between the germline ends. The CDR3 loop is CASGTSSGTDTQYF. The DNA of the CDR3 is TGTGCCAGCGGGACATCCTCGGGCACAGATACGCAGTATTTT.

The V call is TRBV28, the J call TRBJ1-1, with 7 positions matching TRBD1. CDR1 and CDR2 from the germline V gene are MDHEN and SYDVKM. The CDR3 contains 16 residues. V lost 3 bases, J lost 8 bases, and 15 bases stayed unmatched. The CDR3: CASSLGNRGGASEAFF. The CDR3 coding sequence is TGTGCCAGCAGTTTGGGAAATCGAGGGGGCGCTTCCGAAGCTTTCTTT.

The chain links TRBV30 to TRBJ1-5, with D unresolved. Germline lookup yields CDR1 GTSNPN and CDR2 SVGIG (reference sequence). The CDR3 contains 12 residues. V dropped 5 bases and J dropped 3 bases, with 8 bases sitting between them. The chain's CDR3 is CAWGSSNQPQHF. CDR3 DNA sequence: TGTGCCTGGGGCTCCTCCAATCAGCCCCAGCATTTT. The full variable domain, with the rest looked up from reference TRBV30 and TRBJ1-5, is SQTIHQWPATLVQPVGSPLSLECTVEGTSNPNLYWYRQAAGRGLQLLFYSVGIGQISSEVPQNLSASRPQDRQFILSSKKLLLSDSGFYLCAWGSSNQPQHFGDGTRLSIL.

This clone was picked up one time. Germline and junction disagree at one end, which may indicate a read error. The chain employs TRBV7-9 and TRBJ2-2; TRBD2 matches at 9 bases. The CDR3 has 18 residues. The V gene's germline CDR1 is SEHNR and CDR2 FQNEAQ (reference sequence). In DNA, the CDR3 is TGTTCCAGCAGTGGGGCCTTGGGACTAGCTCCGAACACCGGGGAGCTGTTTTTT. Translation gives CSSSGALGLAPNTGELFF.

The gene calls are TRBV7-7 and TRBJ2-3; 10 nucleotides match TRBD2. The CDR3 has 18 residues. Germline CDR1 and CDR2: SSHAT and FNYEAQ (reference sequence). V shed 6 bases, J shed 3 bases, and the junction held 15 bases outside the gene matches. CDR3 sequence: CASSDRPSGSRGTDTQYF. The CDR3 DNA is TGTGCCAGCAGTGACCGCCCTAGCGGGAGTCGGGGGACAGATACGCAGTATTTT. Variable domain in full (rest from reference TRBV7-7 and TRBJ2-3): GAGVSQSPRYKVTKRGQDVTLRCDPISSHATLYWYQQALGQGPEFLTYFNYEAQPDKSGLPSDRFSAERPEGSISTLTIQRTEQRDSAMYRCASSDRPSGSRGTDTQYFGPGTRLTVL.

With respect to this clone: Given the absence of the conserved phenylalanine or tryptophan at the CDR3 end, a read error is likely. The gene calls are TRBV5-6 and TRBJ1-2; 8 bases match TRBD1. V dropped 0 bases and J dropped 4; count of bases not matched to a gene: 5. This CDR3 contains 15 residues. The germline V gene has CDR1 SGHDT and CDR2 YYEEEE. CDR3 amino acids: CASSLGTGRTYGYTS. CDR3 nucleotide sequence: TGTGCCAGCAGCTTGGGGACAGGGCGAACCTATGGCTACACCTCC.

This chain joins TRBV6-5 and TRBJ1-4; 9 bases align to TRBD1. The V and J ends lost 8 bases and 8 bases, in that order; junction bases with no gene match: 12. The V gene's germline CDR1 is MNHEY and CDR2 SVGAGI. This CDR3 region has 15 residues. The CDR3 DNA reads as TGTGCCAGCCTGAACACAGGGGGCGCTGACGAAAAACTGTTTTTT. Its protein product is CASLNTGGADEKLFF.

The rearrangement links TRBV6-6 to TRBJ2-5; D not resolved. CDR1 and CDR2 (germline): MNHNY, SVGAGI (reference sequence). Trimming took 4 bases from V and 1 from J, leaving 7 bases between them. The CDR3 has 13 amino acids. The CDR3 DNA reads as TGTGCCAGCAGTTTTGACATCCAAGAGACCCAGTACTTC. Translating it yields CASSFDIQETQYF.

The chain recombines TRBV4-1 with TRBJ1-1; D uncertain. V dropped 4 bases and J dropped 0 bases, with 15 bases sitting between them. The length of the CDR3 is 16 residues. Germline V gene sequence: CDR1 MGHRA, CDR2 YSYEKL. CDR3 region: CASSLPPVVLNTEAFF. CDR3 sequence (DNA): TGCGCCAGCAGCCTTCCCCCTGTCGTCTTGAACACTGAAGCTTTCTTT.

The chain employs TRBV11-3 and TRBJ1-1, with TRBD1 identical over 9 bases. The CDR3 runs 15 residues. Germline V gives CDR1 SGHNT, CDR2 YENEEA. V was clipped by 5 bases and J by 1 base; unmatched bases: 5. In DNA form, the CDR3 reads TGTGCCAGCAGCCCCGGGACAGGGACGAACACTGAAGCTTTCTTT. This codes for CASSPGTGTNTEAFF.

This chain joins TRBV1 and TRBJ1-5. TRBV1 is assigned pseudogene status. The CDR3 runs to 17 residues. In DNA form, the CDR3 reads TGCACCAGCAGCCAAGACGGAGGACGGTCGAACAATCAGCCCCAGCATTTT. This gives the protein CTSSQDGGRSNNQPQHF.

A word on this clone: Other DNA sequences in the sample encode the same CDR3. The DNA of the CDR3 is TGTGCCAGCAGCCCAAAACAGGAGAACACTGAAGCTTTCTTT. The encoded protein is CASSPKQENTEAFF. The chain uses TRBV9 and TRBJ1-1; D might be TRBD1 (5 bases). The CDR3 spans 14 residues. Looked up from germline, CDR1 is SGDLS and CDR2 is YYNGEE. The germline V and J ends were trimmed by 4 bases and 1 base, with 11 bases remaining between them.

This rearrangement joins TRBV29-1 to TRBJ2-5, with a tentative D call TRBD2 (6 bases). The germline V gene has CDR1 SQVTM and CDR2 ANQGSEA. V lost 4 bases and J 4 bases, leaving 16 bases between the germline ends. This CDR3 is 14 amino acids long. The CDR3 DNA follows: TGCAGCGTTGTCGGCGGGGAATTTCCAGAGACCCAGTACTTC. Translation gives CSVVGGEFPETQYF.

This clone showed up just a few times. V usage is TRBV6-5 and J usage is TRBJ1-2; 9 positions match TRBD1. V lost 4 bases, J lost 3 bases, and 6 bases stayed unmatched. The length of the CDR3 is 15 residues. Germline-derived CDR1 and CDR2 are MNHEY and SVGAGI. DNA of the CDR3: TGTGCCAGCAGTTCCCACAGGGGGCGGGACTATGGCTACACCTTC. Its protein product is CASSSHRGRDYGYTF.

The chain employs TRBV20-1 and TRBJ1-1; D unresolved. Germline-derived CDR1 and CDR2 are DFQATT and SNEGSKA (reference sequence). V was pared by 6 bases and J by 1 base, with 6 bases between. The CDR3 runs 11 residues. The CDR3 here is CSAERNTEAFF. The CDR3 DNA reads TGCAGTGCCGAGAGGAACACTGAAGCTTTCTTT.

The J gene is TRBJ1-2, the V gene TRBV7-3, with D maybe TRBD1 (6 bases). The length of the CDR3 is 14 residues. V was shortened by 5 bases and J by 1 base, with 11 bases between the two germline ends. The V gene's germline CDR1 is SGHTA and CDR2 FQGTGA. CDR3 DNA sequence: TGTGCCAGCAGCAAACAGGGAGATAACTATGGCTACACCTTC. It yields the protein CASSKQGDNYGYTF.

This chain uses TRBV6-5 with TRBJ1-5; weak D call: TRBD1 (5 bases). V gave up 2 bases and J gave up 5 bases, with 13 bases separating them. Germline V gene sequence: CDR1 MNHEY, CDR2 SVGAGI. This CDR3 contains 15 residues. CDR3 sequence (DNA): TGTGCCAGCAGTTACCAGGGAGGGACTCATCAGCCCCAGCATTTT. Residues: CASSYQGGTHQPQHF.

This clone appeared a few times. The chain links TRBV7-2 to TRBJ1-5; 7 positions match TRBD1. Unmatched junction bases numbered 5, after V lost 5 bases and J lost 4 bases. Germline values: CDR1 SGHTA, CDR2 FQGNSA. The CDR3 is 14 amino acids. CDR3 nucleotides: TGTGCCAGCAGCCCAGGGACAGTGAATCAGCCCCAGCATTTT. The encoded protein is CASSPGTVNQPQHF.

This clone was seen a handful of times. The chain couples TRBV6-1 to TRBJ2-2; TRBD1 aligns across 10 bases. Unmatched junction bases numbered 7, after V lost 7 bases and J lost 5 bases. Per the germline V gene, CDR1 is MNHNS and CDR2 is SASEGT. The CDR3 length is 15 residues. The CDR3 loop reads CASIWTGGWTGELFF. The DNA for the CDR3 is TGTGCCAGCATTTGGACAGGGGGATGGACCGGGGAGCTGTTTTTT.

This sequence joins TRBV4-1 and TRBJ1-4, with a weak D call TRBD1 (5 bases). The V and J ends lost 1 base and 4 bases respectively, with 25 bases between them. The CDR3 extends over 20 amino acids. Germline lookup yields CDR1 MGHRA and CDR2 YSYEKL. The CDR3 nucleotides read TGCGCCAGCAGCCAAGGAGGCCGAAGGGGAGGAGGGACGGGTAATGAAAAACTGTTTTTT. Its protein product is CASSQGGRRGGGTGNEKLFF.

The J gene is TRBJ2-2, the V gene TRBV7-2; D not resolved. The V gene lost 4 bases and the J gene lost 1 base, with 7 bases spanning the gap. This CDR3 has 14 amino acids. The germline CDR1 and CDR2 sequences are SGHTA and FQGNSA. CDR3 sequence reads: CASSYNRNTGELFF. Here the CDR3 DNA reads TGTGCCAGCAGCTATAACAGGAACACCGGGGAGCTGTTTTTT. The full variable domain, rest sourced from reference TRBV7-2 and TRBJ2-2, is GAGVSQSPSNKVTEKGKDVELRCDPISGHTALYWYRQSLGQGLEFLIYFQGNSAPDKSGLPSDRFSAERTGGSVSTLTIQRTQQEDSAVYLCASSYNRNTGELFFGEGSRLTVL.